Shown below are 3 T cell receptor beta chains from a single sample sequenced in a study of CD8 T cells in Susac syndrome. Random-hexamer reverse transcription was applied to about 0.5 to 1 ug RNA. TCRdb re-called the immunoSEQ multiplex PCR reads through MiXCR, storing one row per CDR3 protein. The sample contains around 170,000 distinct CDR3 sequences, approximately 96% of which appear only once. Sequencing was performed on CD4+ T cells from PBMCs. The receptors were sampled from a human donor with Susac syndrome.

This clonotype was recorded once. This chain connects TRBV7-8 to TRBJ1-2; perhaps TRBD1 as D (6 bases). Trimming took off 4 bases at V and 8 bases at J, with 20 bases between the two ends. CDR3 length: 15 amino acids. From germline, CDR1 is SGHVS and CDR2 FQNEAQ. CDR3 loop: CASSSKQGLNLGYTF. CDR3 nucleotide sequence: TGTGCCAGCAGCTCTAAACAGGGACTCAATCTGGGCTACACCTTC.

The genes are TRBV5-5 and TRBJ2-7; D ambiguous. V was clipped by 0 bases and J by 2 bases, with 9 bases between them. This CDR3 has 14 amino acids. Germline V gene data show CDR1 as SGHKS and CDR2 as YYEKEE (reference sequence). The CDR3 protein is CASSLDTYTYEQYF. CDR3 DNA sequence: TGTGCCAGCAGCTTGGACACGTACACCTACGAGCAGTACTTC. The variable domain in full, completed from reference TRBV5-5 and TRBJ2-7, reads DAGVTQSPTHLIKTRGQQVTLRCSPISGHKSVSWYQQVLGQGPQFIFQYYEKEERGRGNFPDRFSARQFPNYSSELNVNALLLGDSALYLCASSLDTYTYEQYFGPGTRLTVT.

This clonotype has only one observation. The V and J genes are TRBV9 and TRBJ2-1; 12 positions agree with TRBD2. Losses at the gene ends were 3 bases for V and 12 bases for J; bases not matched to a gene: 13. The germline V gene has CDR1 SGDLS and CDR2 YYNGEE. CDR3 size: 16 residues. CDR3 sequence reads: CASSARGVTSGGGQFF. The CDR3 region has the DNA TGTGCCAGCAGCGCCCGAGGGGTGACTAGCGGGGGCGGGCAGTTCTTC.